One TCR beta chain is described in this entry. The antigen is not known. The sample is drawn from a study of cytomegalovirus exposure and HLA in healthy donors. General study results and limits: Within the data, a cluster of highly shared sequence variants was likely a sequencing artifact.

This CDR3 comprises 14 residues. Germline CDR1 MNHEY, CDR2 SVGAGI. The ends lost 4 bases at V and 7 bases at J; junction bases unmatched: 9. Researchers ran the PCR with 60 Vbeta and 13 Jbeta primers. Produced via immunoSEQ multiplex PCR; TCRdb's table is partial and in-frame only. The sample shows 100,000 to 130,000 clones, 77% of them seen only once. The sample consisted of PBMCs. This chain connects TRBV6-5 to TRBJ2-5; 7 positions match TRBD2. The clonotype originates from a male donor in good health and CMV-seronegative. The CDR3 coding sequence is TGTGCCAGCAGTTCCCCGGGAGGAGTAGGGACCCAGTACTTC. Translated, it gives CASSSPGGVGTQYF.